The 21 T cell receptor beta chains below come from one sample, sequenced in a study of Graves' ophthalmopathy and Graves' hyperthyroidism. RNA transcripts were the template, and TCR beta CDR3 regions were amplified from them. RT-PCR in the first round used HTBI primers; a second-round multiplex PCR followed. In TCRdb, the multiplex PCR reads were re-called with MiXCR into one record per CDR3 protein. The profile shows around 470,000 distinct CDR3 sequences, about 15% of them singletons. Material: blood. The receptors derive from a woman aged 25 to 39 with Graves' ophthalmopathy.

This clonotype was seen repeatedly, ten times or more. Relative to the germline gene, one junction end is altered; a read error may explain this. V is TRBV6-1 and J is TRBJ2-2, with D tentatively TRBD1 (5 bases). This CDR3 is built from 15 residues. Germline V gives CDR1 MNHNS, CDR2 SASEGT. CDR3 region: CASSEVRAKTGELFF. CDR3 nucleotide sequence: TGTGCCAGCAGTGAAGTCAGGGCGAAAACCGGGGAGCTGTTTTTT.

This clonotype was observed a handful of times. This chain links TRBV4-1 with TRBJ1-2; D perhaps matches TRBD1 (5 bases). This CDR3 is 17 amino acids long. The V end was cut by 0 bases, the J end by 2 bases, with 16 bases between. Germline CDR1 is MGHRA and CDR2 is YSYEKL. This CDR3 is CASSQELYEGRNYGYTF. The CDR3 bases are TGCGCCAGCAGCCAAGAATTGTATGAGGGGCGGAACTATGGCTACACCTTC.

V and J are TRBV12-3 or TRBV12-4 and TRBJ2-7; 7 nucleotides align to TRBD1. The CDR3 covers 13 residues. V shed 6 bases, J shed 2 bases, and the junction held 4 bases outside the gene matches. This CDR3 reads CASRGQAPYEQYF. The CDR3 nucleotides read TGTGCCAGCAGAGGACAGGCCCCCTACGAGCAGTACTTC.

This clonotype has at least ten counts. The V and J genes are TRBV27 and TRBJ2-7; D perhaps matches TRBD2 (6 bases). The germline CDR1 and CDR2 sequences are MNHEY and SMNVEV (reference sequence). V lost 0 bases and J 3 bases, leaving 9 bases between the germline ends. The CDR3 totals 14 residues. The CDR3 region has the DNA TGTGCCAGCAGTTTATCGTGGGGGGACTACGAGCAGTACTTC. Protein: CASSLSWGDYEQYF.

In its sample, this clonotype was seen many times. CDR3 bases: TGTGCCACATCCAGGGGGCGAACCTACGAGCAGTACTTC. It yields the protein CATSRGRTYEQYF. The chain uses TRBV27 and TRBJ2-7; TRBD1 aligns across 8 bases. V shed 10 bases, J shed 2 bases, and the junction held 7 bases outside the gene matches. CDR1 and CDR2 (germline): MNHEY, SMNVEV (reference sequence). The CDR3 runs 13 residues.

V is TRBV5-1 and J is TRBJ1-1, with D maybe TRBD1 (6 bases). The CDR3 totals 14 residues. Germline-derived CDR1 and CDR2 are SGHRS and YFSETQ. Deletions cut 3 bases from V and 3 bases from J, with 12 bases between. The DNA for the CDR3 is TGCGCCAGCAGCTATGGACAGATTTACACTGAAGCTTTCTTT. Amino acid sequence: CASSYGQIYTEAFF.

In its sample, this clonotype was seen a few times. This sequence joins TRBV19 and TRBJ2-2, with unresolved D. Between the trimmed V and J ends, which lost 4 bases and 5 bases, there was a span of 17 bases. This CDR3 region has 16 residues. Germline CDR1 LNHDA, CDR2 SQIVND (reference sequence). The CDR3 nucleotides are TGTGCCAGTAGTAGGATCCGCGTGGGTGGAACCGGGGAGCTGTTTTTT. Its translation: CASSRIRVGGTGELFF.

This clonotype has ten or more counts. This chain uses TRBV6-1 with TRBJ2-2; 9 bases line up with TRBD1. Germline assignment: CDR1 MNHNS and CDR2 SASEGT. V lost 6 bases to trimming and J lost 6 bases; unmatched junction nucleotides: 8. The CDR3 covers 15 residues. For the CDR3, the DNA is TGTGCCAGCAGGACAGGGGGAATAGATGCCGGGGAGCTGTTTTTT. Translated, it gives CASRTGGIDAGELFF.

This chain connects TRBV6-2 or TRBV6-3 to TRBJ2-7, with D possibly being TRBD2 (5 bases). CDR1 is MNHEY and CDR2 is SVGEGT in the germline V gene. The CDR3 extends over 16 amino acids. Deletions cut 6 bases from V and 1 base from J, with 19 bases between. The CDR3 protein is CASSLLGKSGSYEQYF. DNA for the CDR3: TGTGCCAGCAGCCTCCTCGGGAAAAGCGGATCCTACGAGCAGTACTTC.

This clonotype has a count of ten or more. The J gene is TRBJ2-5, the V gene TRBV6-1; 11 bases align to TRBD2. V lost 1 base and J lost 6; bases outside the gene matches: 4. The CDR3 runs to 15 residues. Germline V gene sequence: CDR1 MNHNS, CDR2 SASEGT. The CDR3 here is CASSEDSGGAKTQYF. As DNA, the CDR3 is TGTGCCAGCAGTGAAGATAGCGGGGGGGCCAAGACCCAGTACTTC.

The V call is TRBV6-2 or TRBV6-3, the J call TRBJ1-2; tentative D call: TRBD1 (6 bases). V was shortened by 8 bases and J by 5 bases, with 12 bases between the two germline ends. CDR1 is MNHEY, CDR2 SVGEGT, per germline. The CDR3 contains 12 residues. For the CDR3, the DNA is TGTGCCAGCGAGGGAGGGGGGTATGGCTACACCTTC. Translated, it gives CASEGGGYGYTF.

V and J are TRBV6-5 and TRBJ2-7; D gene uncertain. V shed 2 bases and J shed 3 bases, with 17 bases lying between them. CDR3 length: 16 amino acids. The V gene's germline CDR1 is MNHEY and CDR2 SVGAGI. The CDR3 DNA reads TGTGCCAGCAGTTACGACGCCGGTACTCCTGTCTACGAGCAGTACTTC. Residues: CASSYDAGTPVYEQYF.

The chain recombines TRBV2 with TRBJ2-7, with TRBD2 as a possible D gene (6 bases). CDR1 and CDR2 from the germline V gene are SNHLY and FYNNEI. The V and J ends lost 10 bases and 5 bases respectively, with 21 bases between them. The CDR3 contains 14 residues. CDR3 bases: TGTGCCACCAATAAACCGGGACTGAAAAACGAGCAGTACTTC. The encoded protein is CATNKPGLKNEQYF.

This clonotype was detected a few times. The chain recombines TRBV20-1 with TRBJ2-7; TRBD1 matches 11 bases. CDR3 length: 13 residues. The V gene end was trimmed by 6 bases and the J gene end by 5 bases; junction bases not matched to a gene: 6. Germline V CDR1 and CDR2: DFQATT, SNEGSKA (reference sequence). The CDR3 protein is CSAMGQGDDEQYF. DNA for the CDR3: TGCAGTGCCATGGGACAGGGGGACGACGAGCAGTACTTC.

This clonotype was observed at least ten times. The chain combines TRBV29-1 with TRBJ2-5; D assignment may be TRBD1 or TRBD2 (6 bases each). CDR3 size: 15 residues. Per germline, CDR1 SQVTM and CDR2 ANQGSEA. The V and J ends lost 3 bases and 2 bases respectively, with 16 bases between them. DNA for the CDR3: TGCAGCGTTGAGGGAAGGGGGAGGAGGCAAGAGACCCAGTACTTC. Translation: CSVEGRGRRQETQYF.

This clonotype was detected ten times or more. This sequence joins TRBV6-1 and TRBJ2-7, with 7 nucleotides matching TRBD2. The V gene's germline CDR1 is MNHNS and CDR2 SASEGT. The J segment lost 2 bases and the V segment lost 6 bases, leaving 4 bases of the junction unmatched. This CDR3 region has 13 residues. The CDR3 DNA reads as TGTGCCAGCAGAGGACTAGTGGCCTACGAGCAGTACTTC. Residues: CASRGLVAYEQYF.

This clonotype has a count of ten or more. The chain combines TRBV29-1 with TRBJ2-7; tentatively, D is TRBD2 (6 bases). CDR1 and CDR2 (germline): SQVTM, ANQGSEA. The CDR3 length is 15 residues. The V end was cut by 7 bases, the J end by 0 bases, with 19 bases between. The CDR3 reads CSAGGGLADSYEQYF. The CDR3 nucleotides read TGCAGCGCCGGGGGTGGTTTAGCGGACTCCTACGAGCAGTACTTC.

This clonotype showed up many times. The genes are TRBV9 and TRBJ1-2; D remains unclear. The CDR3 is 16 residues long. V was trimmed by 4 bases and J by 3 bases, leaving 19 bases between them. CDR1 SGDLS and CDR2 YYNGEE come from the germline V gene. CDR3 bases: TGTGCCAGCAGCCTTCATCGTGAGGAGGAACACTATGGCTACACCTTC. It is translated as CASSLHREEEHYGYTF.

The rearrangement links TRBV12-3 or TRBV12-4 to TRBJ1-2; 7 nucleotides align to TRBD1. This CDR3 region has 15 residues. V lost 10 bases and J lost 0; bases outside the gene matches: 11. CDR3 in amino acids: CATRRGTATNYGYTF. CDR3 coding DNA: TGTGCCACCCGGCGGGGGACAGCGACTAACTATGGCTACACCTTC.

This clonotype has a count of ten or more. The rearrangement joins TRBV3-1 to TRBJ1-1; 8 bases line up with TRBD1. The CDR3 consists of 17 residues. The V segment lost 4 bases and the J segment 0 bases; nucleotides outside the gene matches: 10. Germline values: CDR1 LGHDT, CDR2 YNNKEL (reference sequence). DNA of the CDR3: TGTGCCAGCAGCCCCGGGACAGGCCGAACTATGAACACTGAAGCTTTCTTT. Translated, it gives CASSPGTGRTMNTEAFF.

This clonotype showed up many times. The J gene is TRBJ1-1, the V gene TRBV13; a weak D match, TRBD1 (5 bases). V shed 8 bases and J shed 0 bases, with 13 bases lying between them. CDR1 PRHDT and CDR2 FYEKMQ come from the germline V gene (reference sequence). The CDR3 length is 14 residues. The chain's CDR3 is CASGERGLNTEAFF. The DNA for the CDR3 is TGTGCCAGCGGCGAAAGGGGATTGAACACTGAAGCTTTCTTT. Full variable domain (rest looked up from reference TRBV13 and TRBJ1-1): AAGVIQSPRHLIKEKRETATLKCYPIPRHDTVYWYQQGPGQDPQFLISFYEKMQSDKGSIPDRFSAQQFSDYHSELNMSSLELGDSALYFCASGERGLNTEAFFGQGTRLTVV.